A single sample gave rise to the 2 T cell receptor beta chains below, sequenced in a study of read filtering for tumor transcriptome and immune sequencing (TCRdb year 2020). TCRdb names Illumina HiSeq 4000 as the instrument used. Starting from approximately 0.4 ug RNA, TCR libraries were constructed with the Immunoverse kit using molecular barcoded adaptors that cover the alpha/delta and beta/gamma chains. The public reads were run again by TCRdb, first through fastp at Q25 and then through MiXCR, and only productive beta chains were kept. Every entry covers one CDR3 protein and lists the most common genes and DNA from its rows. The sample profile shows about 38,000 distinct CDR3 sequences; roughly 15% of them were found once. Jointly, the top ten make up roughly 18% of the sample. Material for sequencing was a population of CD138-negative cells sorted from bone marrow. The sample's cell subset or site, from its label and the paper: bone marrow mononuclear cells depleted of CD138+ plasma/myeloma cells by negative magnetic selection. The receptors here all came from a donor aged 40 or over with multiple myeloma.

There are many counts of this clonotype. The CDR3 nucleotides are TGTGCCAGCAGCCGCGGCCAAGGGAATGAAAAACTGTTTTTT. Translated, it gives CASSRGQGNEKLFF. The V gene is TRBV7-9, the J gene TRBJ1-4; no firm D call. CDR3 length: 14 amino acids. Trimming shortened V by 5 bases and J by 5 bases, and 12 bases separated the two germline ends. Per the germline V gene, CDR1 is SEHNR and CDR2 is FQNEAQ (reference sequence).

By share, this clonotype ranks as medium-sized. The chain carries TRBV7-8 and TRBJ1-5; no clear D. This CDR3 region has 16 residues. Germline CDR1 is SGHVS and CDR2 is FQNEAQ. V lost 6 bases and J 0 bases, leaving 15 bases between the germline ends. CDR3 nucleotides: TGTGCCAGCAGTTCAACGGAGGTTCATAGCAATCAGCCCCAGCATTTT. It yields the protein CASSSTEVHSNQPQHF.